The 13 T cell receptor beta chains presented below share a single source sample, sequenced in a study of T-cell reconstitution after alpha-beta-depleted transplantation in children. Preparation of the TCRbeta library involved a method that used unique molecular identifiers. TCRdb called the PCR reads again in MiXCR, with one record for every CDR3 protein. The sample has hundreds of thousands of distinct CDR3 sequences; more than 20% are singletons. The sample in question was PBMCs, mostly from graft donor cells, obtained 360 days after TCRalphabeta/CD19-depleted stem cell transplant. Receptor source: a boy under three years old who had a stem cell transplant for acute myeloid leukemia, so the T cells may come from the graft donor.

This clonotype has a count of ten or more. The chain carries TRBV28 and TRBJ1-2; the D gene is possibly TRBD1 (6 bases). CDR3 length: 13 amino acids. Trimming took off 4 bases at V and 2 bases at J, with 8 bases between the two ends. Per the germline V gene, CDR1 is MDHEN and CDR2 is SYDVKM. The CDR3 nucleotides read TGTGCCAGCAGTTGGGACAACAACTATGGCTACACCTTC. Amino acids: CASSWDNNYGYTF.

The J gene is TRBJ2-7, the V gene TRBV18; 8 nucleotides match TRBD1. The V gene end was trimmed by 6 bases and the J gene end by 3 bases; junction bases not matched to a gene: 7. This CDR3 has 14 residues. Per the germline V gene, CDR1 is KGHSH and CDR2 is LQKENI. CDR3 sequence: CASSLTGEDYEQYF. For the CDR3, the DNA is TGTGCCAGCTCGCTGACAGGGGAGGACTACGAGCAGTACTTC. The full variable domain, completed using reference TRBV18 and TRBJ2-7, is NAGVMQNPRHLVRRRGQEARLRCSPMKGHSHVYWYRQLPEEGLKFMVYLQKENIIDESGMPKERFSAEFPKEGPSILRIQQVVRGDSAAYFCASSLTGEDYEQYFGPGTRLTVT.

This clonotype was observed at least ten times. This sequence joins TRBV21-1 and TRBJ2-3; the D call in the table, TRBD1, was not verified against the DNA. TRBV21-1 represents a pseudogene. The CDR3 is 21 residues long. In DNA form, the CDR3 reads TGTGCCAGCAGCACCACCTGTCCCCGCGAACGACTAGCTATGGGGACAGATACGCAGTATTTT. Translated, it gives CASSTTCPRERLAMGTDTQYF.

V usage is TRBV28 and J usage is TRBJ2-5; D possibly matches TRBD1 or TRBD2 (5 bases each). Germline CDR1 and CDR2: MDHEN and SYDVKM. The CDR3 runs to 14 residues. The V end was cut by 6 bases, the J end by 1 base, with 12 bases between. The DNA of the CDR3 is TGTGCCAGCAGCAGCACGGGGACCCAAGAGACCCAGTACTTC. Translated: CASSSTGTQETQYF.

The genes are TRBV13 and TRBJ2-5; no firm D call. The CDR3 consists of 14 residues. V was clipped by 2 bases and J by 0 bases, with 7 bases between them. Germline lookup yields CDR1 PRHDT and CDR2 FYEKMQ (reference sequence). Written as DNA, the CDR3 is TGTGCCAGCAGCTTAAAAGTGGACCAAGAGACCCAGTACTTC. Its translation: CASSLKVDQETQYF.

The rearrangement uses TRBV12-5 and TRBJ2-1; tentative D call: TRBD1 (6 bases). The CDR3 covers 21 residues. V was clipped by 0 bases and J by 0 bases, with 24 bases between them. Germline CDR1 and CDR2: LGHNT and FRNRAP. The CDR3, as DNA: TGTGCTAGTGGTTTGGTTCCGGCCGGGACAACTATTCCAAGCTCCTACAATGAGCAGTTCTTC. Translated: CASGLVPAGTTIPSSYNEQFF.

This clonotype was observed many times. The gene calls are TRBV7-2 and TRBJ2-3; weak D call: TRBD2 (5 bases). The germline gives CDR1 SGHTA, CDR2 FQGNSA. Trimming left V 3 bases short and J 0 bases short, with 16 bases between. The CDR3 has 17 amino acids. CDR3 sequence: CASSFSLGFISTDTQYF. CDR3 nucleotide sequence: TGTGCCAGCAGCTTCTCACTAGGATTCATAAGCACAGATACGCAGTATTTT.

A few counts support this clonotype. This CDR3 reads CASSLGSLSYNEQFF. The DNA of the CDR3 is TGTGCCAGCAGCTTAGGGTCCCTCTCCTACAATGAGCAGTTCTTC. This chain connects TRBV7-9 to TRBJ2-1; D uncertain. The CDR3 is 15 amino acids. V was shortened by 1 base and J by 0 bases, with 7 bases between the two germline ends. CDR1 and CDR2 (germline): SEHNR, FQNEAQ (reference sequence).

This chain links TRBV15 with TRBJ2-1; D is ambiguous. Germline V gene sequence: CDR1 LNHNV, CDR2 YYDKDF (reference sequence). This CDR3 is 15 amino acids long. Trimming shortened V by 1 base and J by 0 bases, and 7 bases separated the two germline ends. CDR3: CATSRVISSYNEQFF. The CDR3 DNA reads as TGTGCCACCAGCAGAGTGATTAGCTCCTACAATGAGCAGTTCTTC. The whole variable domain, filled in from reference TRBV15 and TRBJ2-1, reads DAMVIQNPRYQVTQFGKPVTLSCSQTLNHNVMYWYQQKSSQAPKLLFHYYDKDFNNEADTPDNFQSRRPNTSFCFLDIRSPGLGDTAMYLCATSRVISSYNEQFFGPGTRLTVL.

V and J are TRBV9 and TRBJ2-2, with D maybe TRBD1 (6 bases). Trimming removed 2 bases from V and 3 bases from J, with 14 bases in between. CDR1 and CDR2 (germline): SGDLS, YYNGEE. This CDR3 has 16 amino acids. The CDR3 sequence is CASSVNRDRHTGELFF. The CDR3 region has the DNA TGTGCCAGCAGCGTCAACAGGGATCGGCACACCGGGGAGCTGTTTTTT.

The table lists this clonotype with a count of one. The gene calls are TRBV7-8 and TRBJ2-3; 13 nucleotides match TRBD2. CDR3 length equals 18 residues. CDR1 is SGHVS, CDR2 FQNEAQ, per germline. J was trimmed by 0 bases and V by 3 bases; bases with no gene match: 6. CDR3 amino acids: CASSFSGTSGISTDTQYF. DNA of the CDR3: TGTGCCAGCAGCTTCTCCGGGACTAGCGGGATTAGCACAGATACGCAGTATTTT.

The chain uses TRBV12-3 or TRBV12-4 and TRBJ2-2, with D perhaps TRBD2 (5 bases). Trimming left V 6 bases short and J 3 bases short, with 20 bases between. This CDR3 is 17 amino acids long. In DNA, the CDR3 is TGTGCCAGCAGCTCACCGGAGCGGTCTCCAGACACCGGGGAGCTGTTTTTT. Translating gives CASSSPERSPDTGELFF.

The chain combines TRBV4-2 with TRBJ2-3; TRBD1 matches 10 bases. CDR3 size: 15 residues. The V gene end was trimmed by 4 bases and the J gene end by 4 bases; junction bases not matched to a gene: 5. Germline V gene data show CDR1 as LGHNA and CDR2 as YNFKEQ. The CDR3 coding sequence is TGTGCCAGCAGCCTCCCCGGACAGGGGGCAGATACGCAGTATTTT. This sequence encodes CASSLPGQGADTQYF.